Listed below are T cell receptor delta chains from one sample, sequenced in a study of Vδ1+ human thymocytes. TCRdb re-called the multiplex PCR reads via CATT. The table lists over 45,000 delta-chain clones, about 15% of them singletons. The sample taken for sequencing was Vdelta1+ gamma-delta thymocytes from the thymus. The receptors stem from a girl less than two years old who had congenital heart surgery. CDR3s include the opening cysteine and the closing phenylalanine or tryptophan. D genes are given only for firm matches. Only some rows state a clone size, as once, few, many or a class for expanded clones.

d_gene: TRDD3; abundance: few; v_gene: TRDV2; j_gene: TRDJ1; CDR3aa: CAGNWGIRSVYTDKLIF; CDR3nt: TGTGCCGGAAACTGGGGGATACGGAGCGTATACACCGATAAACTCATCTTT
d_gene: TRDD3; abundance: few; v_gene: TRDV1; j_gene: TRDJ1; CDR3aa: CALGELTYANWGIPYTDKLIF; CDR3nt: TGTGCTCTTGGGGAACTAACCTACGCCAATTGGGGGATCCCCTACACCGATAAACTCATCTTT
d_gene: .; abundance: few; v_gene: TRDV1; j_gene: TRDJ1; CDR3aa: CALGEWEVGGRIGLIF; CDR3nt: TGTGCTCTTGGGGAATGGGAGGTTGGGGGCCGCATCGGGCTCATCTTT
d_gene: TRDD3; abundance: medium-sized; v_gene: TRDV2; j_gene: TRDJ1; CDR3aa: CACDTGSYWGPKYTDKLIF; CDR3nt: TGTGCCTGTGACACCGGGTCCTACTGGGGGCCTAAGTACACCGATAAACTCATCTTT
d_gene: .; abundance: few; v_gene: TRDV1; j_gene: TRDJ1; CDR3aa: CALGDGPGVVLIF; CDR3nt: TGTGCTCTTGGGGATGGCCCTGGGGTGGTACTCATCTTT
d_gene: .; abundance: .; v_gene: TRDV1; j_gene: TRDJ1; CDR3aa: CALGDPFTPTLGGLGDKLIF; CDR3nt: TGTGCTCTTGGGGATCCCTTCACACCTACGTTAGGCGGGCTCGGAGATAAACTCATCTTT
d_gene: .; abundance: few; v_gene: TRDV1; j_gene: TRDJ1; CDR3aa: CALGVIRSPRSGREYTDKLIF; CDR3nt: TGTGCTCTTGGGGTCATCCGGTCCCCTCGGTCCGGAAGGGAGTACACCGATAAACTCATCTTT
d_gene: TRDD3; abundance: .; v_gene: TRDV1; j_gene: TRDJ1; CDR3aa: CALGEPVRGDPLFDKLIF; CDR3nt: TGTGCTCTTGGGGAACCGGTTAGGGGGGATCCTTTATTCGATAAACTCATCTTT
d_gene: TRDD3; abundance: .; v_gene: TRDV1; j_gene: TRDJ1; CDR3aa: CALGGTPELGADTDKLIF; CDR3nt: TGTGCTCTTGGGGGAACTCCTGAGCTGGGGGCTGACACCGATAAACTCATCTTT
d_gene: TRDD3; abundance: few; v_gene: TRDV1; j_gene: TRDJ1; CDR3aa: CALGGRDWGIEKTLTDKLIF; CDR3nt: TGTGCTCTTGGGGGAAGAGACTGGGGGATAGAAAAAACGTTAACCGATAAACTCATCTTT
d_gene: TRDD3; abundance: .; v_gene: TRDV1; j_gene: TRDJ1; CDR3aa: CALGAPSALGDTDKLIF; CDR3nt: TGTGCTCTTGGGGCCCCTTCCGCACTGGGGGATACCGATAAACTCATCTTT
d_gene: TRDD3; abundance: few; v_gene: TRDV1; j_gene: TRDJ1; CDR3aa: CALGDLDPRLGFSTRTGDPPYTDKLIF; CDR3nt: TGTGCTCTTGGGGACCTTGATCCGCGTTTGGGCTTCTCTACCCGTACTGGGGACCCTCCTTACACCGATAAACTCATCTTT
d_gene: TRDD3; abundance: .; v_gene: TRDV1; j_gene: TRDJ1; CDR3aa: CALGAPSGAWGIRTDKLIF; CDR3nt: TGTGCTCTTGGGGCGCCCTCGGGGGCCTGGGGGATACGCACCGATAAACTCATCTTT
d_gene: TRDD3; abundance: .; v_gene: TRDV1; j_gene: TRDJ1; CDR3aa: CALGELDLGGYPYTDKLIF; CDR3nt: TGTGCTCTTGGGGAACTAGACCTAGGGGGATACCCATACACCGATAAACTCATCTTT
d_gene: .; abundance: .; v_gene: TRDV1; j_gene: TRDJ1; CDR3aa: CALGEQAFLVLGEDTDKLIF; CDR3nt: TGTGCTCTTGGGGAACAGGCCTTCCTAGTTTTGGGGGAGGACACCGATAAACTCATCTTT
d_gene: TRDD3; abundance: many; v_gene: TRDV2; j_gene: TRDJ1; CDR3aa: CACDTAVLGDNQIF; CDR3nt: TGTGCCTGTGACACCGCGGTACTGGGGGATAATCAAATCTTT
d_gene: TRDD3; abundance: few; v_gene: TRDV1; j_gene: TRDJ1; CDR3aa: CALGERLFQEWGIRTSDKLIF; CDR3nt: TGTGCTCTTGGGGAACGCCTTTTTCAGGAGTGGGGGATACGTACCTCCGATAAACTCATCTTT
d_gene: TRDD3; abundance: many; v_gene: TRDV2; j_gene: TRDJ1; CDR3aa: CACGPPEGDTKYTDKLIF; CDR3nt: TGTGCCTGTGGCCCTCCCGAGGGGGATACAAAATACACCGATAAACTCATCTTT
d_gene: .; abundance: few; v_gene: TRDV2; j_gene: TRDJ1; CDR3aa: CACDTDVDPNYTDKLIF; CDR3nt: TGTGCCTGTGACACGGACGTGGACCCCAACTACACCGATAAACTCATCTTT
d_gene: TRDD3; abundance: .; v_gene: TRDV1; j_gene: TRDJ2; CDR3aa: CALGVHTGGSVTAQLFF; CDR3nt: TGTGCTCTTGGAGTACATACTGGGGGATCAGTGACAGCACAACTCTTCTTT
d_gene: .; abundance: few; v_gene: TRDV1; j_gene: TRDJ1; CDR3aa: CALGELSDGKLIF; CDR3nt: TGTGCTCTTGGGGAACTCTCAGATGGGAAACTCATCTTT
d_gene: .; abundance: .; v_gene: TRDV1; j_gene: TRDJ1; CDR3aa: CALGDPLHPSNRTELRSYTDKLIF; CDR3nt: TGTGCTCTCGGGGATCCCCTCCATCCTTCCAACCGTACTGAGCTCCGTTCGTACACCGATAAACTCATCTTT
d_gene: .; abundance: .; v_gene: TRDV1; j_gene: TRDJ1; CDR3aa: CALGEFSYGWGASTDKLIF; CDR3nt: TGTGCTCTTGGGGAATTTTCCTACGGCTGGGGGGCGTCCACCGATAAACTCATCTTT
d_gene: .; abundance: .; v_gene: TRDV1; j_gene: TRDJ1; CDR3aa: CALGSGAYTDKLIF; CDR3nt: TGTGCTCTTGGATCCGGGGCATACACCGATAAACTCATCTTT
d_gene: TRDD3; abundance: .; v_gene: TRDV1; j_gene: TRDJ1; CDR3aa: CALGEFPKGNWGTLKLIF; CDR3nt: TGTGCTCTTGGGGAATTTCCTAAAGGTAACTGGGGGACACTTAAACTCATCTTT
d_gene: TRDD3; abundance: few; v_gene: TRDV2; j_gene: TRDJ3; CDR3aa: CACDSLGVGDTDPSWDTRQMFF; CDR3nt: TGTGCCTGTGACTCCCTCGGGGTGGGGGATACAGACCCCTCCTGGGACACCCGACAGATGTTTTTC
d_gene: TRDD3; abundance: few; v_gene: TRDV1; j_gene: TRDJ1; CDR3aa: CALGETYPKAYDGGYAQLYTDKLIF; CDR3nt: TGTGCTCTTGGGGAAACTTATCCTAAGGCCTACGATGGGGGATACGCGCAATTGTACACCGATAAACTCATCTTT
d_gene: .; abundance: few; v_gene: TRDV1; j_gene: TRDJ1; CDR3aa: CALGNLRWDSTDKLIF; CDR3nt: TGTGCTCTTGGGAACCTTCGGTGGGACTCCACCGATAAACTCATCTTT
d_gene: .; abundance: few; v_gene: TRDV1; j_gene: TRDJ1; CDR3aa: CALGDPADCTRPADKLIF; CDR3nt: TGTGCTCTTGGGGACCCCGCCGACTGTACCCGTCCAGCCGATAAACTCATCTTT
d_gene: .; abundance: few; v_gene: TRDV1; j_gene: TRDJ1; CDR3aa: CALGDLFSFLNLEGSTGGSYTDKLIF; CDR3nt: TGTGCTCTTGGGGATCTCTTTTCCTTCCTAAATCTTGAGGGAAGTACTGGGGGTTCGTACACCGATAAACTCATCTTT
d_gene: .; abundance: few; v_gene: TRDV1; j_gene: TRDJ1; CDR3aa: CALGELPILGLRSCDKLIF; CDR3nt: TGTGCTCTTGGGGAACTACCTATATTGGGATTAAGGTCGTGCGATAAACTCATCTTT
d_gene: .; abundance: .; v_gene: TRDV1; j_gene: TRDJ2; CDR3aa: CALGESAGTLTAQLFF; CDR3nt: TGTGCTCTTGGGGAAAGTGCGGGGACACTGACAGCACAACTCTTCTTT
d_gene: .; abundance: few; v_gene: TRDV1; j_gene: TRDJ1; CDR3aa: CALGDTAFPLEGGFYTDKLIF; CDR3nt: TGTGCTCTTGGGGATACTGCCTTCCCCCTCGAGGGGGGGTTTTACACCGATAAACTCATCTTT
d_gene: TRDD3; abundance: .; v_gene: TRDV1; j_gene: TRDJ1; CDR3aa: CALGVPSHNFHWGDTVSDKLIF; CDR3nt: TGTGCTCTTGGGGTTCCTTCCCACAATTTCCACTGGGGGGATACGGTCTCCGATAAACTCATCTTT
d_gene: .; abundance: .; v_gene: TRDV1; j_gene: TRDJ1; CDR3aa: CALGERRNWAPTDKLIF; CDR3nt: TGTGCTCTTGGGGAACGACGGAACTGGGCTCCCACCGATAAACTCATCTTT
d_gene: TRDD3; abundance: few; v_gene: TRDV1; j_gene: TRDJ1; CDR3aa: CALGELAFLEGDGGYRADKLIF; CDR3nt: TGTGCTCTTGGGGAACTGGCCTTCCTGGAGGGTGATGGGGGATACCGGGCCGATAAACTCATCTTT
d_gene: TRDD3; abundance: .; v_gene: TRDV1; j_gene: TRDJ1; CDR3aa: CALGGHTYWGLATDKLIF; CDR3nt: TGTGCTCTTGGGGGTCATACGTACTGGGGTCTCGCCACCGATAAACTCATCTTT
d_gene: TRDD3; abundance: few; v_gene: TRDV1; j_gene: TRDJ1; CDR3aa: CALGELVAWGIKYTDKLIF; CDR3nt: TGTGCTCTTGGGGAACTAGTGGCCTGGGGGATAAAGTACACCGATAAACTCATCTTT
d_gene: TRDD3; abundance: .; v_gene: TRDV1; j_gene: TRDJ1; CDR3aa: CALGELPYWGIFTDKLIF; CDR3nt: TGTGCTCTTGGGGAACTTCCGTACTGGGGGATATTCACCGATAAACTCATCTTT
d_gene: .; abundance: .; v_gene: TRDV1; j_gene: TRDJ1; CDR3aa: CALGGPIPSSNKLIF; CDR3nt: TGTGCTCTTGGGGGGCCCATTCCGTCCTCGAATAAACTCATCTTT
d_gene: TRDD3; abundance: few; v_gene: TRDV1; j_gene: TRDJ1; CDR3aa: CALGEISGLHWGPFNTDKLIF; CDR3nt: TGTGCTCTTGGGGAAATCAGCGGCCTACACTGGGGACCTTTTAACACCGATAAACTCATCTTT
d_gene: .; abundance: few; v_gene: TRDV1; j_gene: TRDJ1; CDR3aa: CALGELRKNPGLPGTVPVGYTDKLIF; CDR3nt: TGTGCTCTTGGGGAACTTAGAAAGAATCCTGGGCTACCGGGGACGGTCCCCGTGGGTTACACCGATAAACTCATCTTT
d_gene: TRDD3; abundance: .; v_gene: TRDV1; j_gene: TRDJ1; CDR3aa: CALGLSSYTRTGGYALTDKLIF; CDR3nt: TGTGCTCTTGGGCTTTCCTCCTACACCCGTACTGGGGGATACGCTTTAACCGATAAACTCATCTTT
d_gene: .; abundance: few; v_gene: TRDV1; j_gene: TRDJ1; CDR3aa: CALGEATEGYCVPDKLIF; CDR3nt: TGTGCTCTTGGGGAAGCTACAGAGGGGTACTGCGTCCCCGATAAACTCATCTTT
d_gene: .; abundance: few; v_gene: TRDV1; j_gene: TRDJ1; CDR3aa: CALGDHLSLPLNTDKLIF; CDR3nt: TGTGCTCTTGGGGACCACCTATCTCTGCCCCTTAACACCGATAAACTCATCTTT
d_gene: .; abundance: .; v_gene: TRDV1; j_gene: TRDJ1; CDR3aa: CALGEACPHPTEYWSDKLIF; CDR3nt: TGTGCTCTTGGGGAAGCGTGCCCCCATCCTACGGAGTACTGGTCAGATAAACTCATCTTT
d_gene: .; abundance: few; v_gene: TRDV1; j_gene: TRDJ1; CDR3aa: CALGAGAYTTDKLIF; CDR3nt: TGTGCTCTTGGGGCGGGGGCTTACACTACCGATAAACTCATCTTT
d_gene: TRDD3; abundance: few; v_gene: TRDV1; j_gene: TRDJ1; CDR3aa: CALGGGWLPEAGGYEGDTDKLIF; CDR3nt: TGTGCTCTTGGGGGTGGTTGGCTTCCTGAGGCTGGGGGATACGAGGGGGACACCGATAAACTCATCTTT
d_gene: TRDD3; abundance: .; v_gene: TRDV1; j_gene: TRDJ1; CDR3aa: CALGEPVGGFYTDKLIF; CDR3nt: TGTGCTCTTGGGGAACCCGTTGGGGGATTTTACACCGATAAACTCATCTTT
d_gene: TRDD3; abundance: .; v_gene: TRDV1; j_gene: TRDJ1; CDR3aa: CALGEGRLLRTLLGDTPDKLIF; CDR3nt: TGTGCTCTTGGGGAGGGGCGTCTCCTACGCACCTTACTGGGGGATACGCCCGATAAACTCATCTTT
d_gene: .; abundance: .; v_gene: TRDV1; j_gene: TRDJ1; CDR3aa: CALGEKGPPDKLIF; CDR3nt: TGTGCTCTTGGGGAAAAAGGGCCCCCCGATAAACTCATCTTT
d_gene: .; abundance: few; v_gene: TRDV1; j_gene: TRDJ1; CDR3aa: CALEAEDTDKLIF; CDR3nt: TGTGCTCTTGAGGCGGAAGACACCGATAAACTCATCTTT
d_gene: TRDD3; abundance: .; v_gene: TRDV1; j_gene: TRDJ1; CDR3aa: CALGEVASYASLGDTGKLIF; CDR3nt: TGTGCTCTTGGGGAAGTGGCTTCCTACGCCTCACTGGGGGATACGGGTAAACTCATCTTT
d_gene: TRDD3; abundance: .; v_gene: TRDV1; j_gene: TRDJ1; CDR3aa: CALGELVSPTLDWGIIVGTDKLIF; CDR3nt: TGTGCTCTTGGGGAACTAGTGAGCCCCACGCTCGACTGGGGGATAATAGTAGGCACCGATAAACTCATCTTT
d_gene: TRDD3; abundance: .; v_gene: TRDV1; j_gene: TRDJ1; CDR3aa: CALGELGLPWGIRFKLIF; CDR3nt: TGTGCTCTTGGGGAACTTGGCCTCCCCTGGGGGATAAGGTTTAAACTCATCTTT